A single sample gave rise to the 11 T cell receptor beta chains below, sequenced in a study of OX40 agonist ivuxolimab in advanced cancers. TCRdb keeps only in-frame clones here, not all; method: immunoSEQ multiplex PCR. The sample shows approximately 41,000 clones, around four fifths of them seen only once. The sequences come from CD4+ or CD8+ T cells sorted from blood, collected in a trial of the OX40 agonist ivuxolimab. The receptors derive from an adult with an advanced solid tumor such as melanoma, head and neck, liver or kidney cancer.

This chain joins TRBV28 and TRBJ1-5; 8 bases agree with TRBD1. Germline V gene sequence: CDR1 MDHEN, CDR2 SYDVKM. Trimming cost V 3 bases and J 3 bases; bases outside gene matches: 7. The CDR3 totals 16 residues. The CDR3 sequence is CASSLNGRGPNQPQHF. Written as DNA, the CDR3 is TGTGCCAGCAGTTTGAACGGCAGGGGGCCCAATCAGCCCCAGCATTTT. The whole variable domain, filled in from reference TRBV28 and TRBJ1-5, reads DVKVTQSSRYLVKRTGEKVFLECVQDMDHENMFWYRQDPGLGLRLIYFSYDVKMKEKGDIPEGYSVSREKKERFSLILESASTNQTSMYLCASSLNGRGPNQPQHFGDGTRLSIL.

The chain joins TRBV6-5 to TRBJ2-7, with D unresolved. In germline, CDR1 is MNHEY, CDR2 SVGAGI. V gave up 6 bases and J gave up 5 bases, with 11 bases separating them. This CDR3 comprises 12 residues. The CDR3 region is CASRRRSDEQYF. In DNA, the CDR3 is TGTGCCAGCAGGAGGCGGAGCGACGAGCAGTACTTC.

This clone was detected only once. This chain uses TRBV15 with TRBJ2-3; unclear D gene. The V gene lost 8 bases and the J gene lost 2 bases, with 26 bases spanning the gap. The CDR3 runs to 18 residues. CDR1 is LNHNV and CDR2 is YYDKDF in the germline V gene (reference sequence). CDR3 sequence (DNA): TGTGCCACCGTCCAGAAATCCCACCCCTACTATAACACAGATACGCAGTATTTT. Amino acids: CATVQKSHPYYNTDTQYF.

V gene TRBV7-2 combines with J gene TRBJ2-3; the D is unclear. The CDR3 runs 12 residues. V lost 5 bases to trimming and J lost 3 bases, with 6 bases between them. Germline assignment: CDR1 SGHTA and CDR2 FQGNSA. CDR3 amino acids: CASSLRTDTQYF. The CDR3 bases are TGTGCCAGCAGCCTAAGAACAGATACGCAGTATTTT.

V and J are TRBV5-1 and TRBJ2-1; no clear D gene. Per the germline V gene, CDR1 is SGHRS and CDR2 is YFSETQ. This CDR3 has 13 amino acids. V was shortened by 0 bases and J by 0 bases, with 1 base between the two germline ends. Written as DNA, the CDR3 is TGCGCCAGCAGCTTGGGCTCCTACAATGAGCAGTTCTTC. It codes for CASSLGSYNEQFF. The full variable domain, with the rest looked up from reference TRBV5-1 and TRBJ2-1, is KAGVTQTPRYLIKTRGQQVTLSCSPISGHRSVSWYQQTPGQGLQFLFEYFSETQRNKGNFPGRFSGRQFSNSRSEMNVSTLELGDSALYLCASSLGSYNEQFFGPGTRLTVL.

V gene TRBV6-5 combines with J gene TRBJ1-2; D unclear. Deletions cut 0 bases from V and 7 bases from J, with 15 bases between. The CDR3 runs 15 residues. Germline V gene sequence: CDR1 MNHEY, CDR2 SVGAGI. The CDR3 sequence: CASSYSKAGRPGYTF. The CDR3 region has the DNA TGTGCCAGCAGTTACTCGAAGGCCGGGAGACCTGGCTACACCTTC.

The chain links TRBV28 to TRBJ1-3; 9 positions agree with TRBD1. CDR1 is MDHEN and CDR2 is SYDVKM in the germline V gene. V was clipped by 7 bases and J by 3 bases; unmatched bases: 4. The CDR3 totals 14 residues. The CDR3: CASTTGGFGNTIYF. CDR3 nucleotides: TGTGCCAGCACGACAGGGGGTTTTGGAAACACCATATATTTT.

This chain links TRBV28 with TRBJ1-5; D uncertain. The V and J ends lost 3 bases and 0 bases respectively, with 18 bases between them. This CDR3 comprises 18 residues. Germline loops: CDR1 MDHEN, CDR2 SYDVKM. The CDR3 sequence is CASSLLKLGRYSNQPQHF. The DNA of the CDR3 is TGTGCCAGCAGTTTGCTTAAACTCGGGAGATATAGCAATCAGCCCCAGCATTTT.

The chain joins TRBV6-6 to TRBJ2-7, with D tentatively TRBD1 (5 bases). Germline V gives CDR1 MNHNY, CDR2 SVGAGI (reference sequence). This CDR3 contains 13 residues. Trimming pared 2 bases from V and 6 bases from J, leaving 11 bases between. The CDR3 sequence is CASSYGSGFEQYF. The CDR3 coding sequence is TGTGCCAGCAGTTACGGTTCAGGGTTCGAGCAGTACTTC.

The chain uses TRBV18 and TRBJ2-1; D is unresolved. Germline CDR1 KGHSH, CDR2 LQKENI. The CDR3 spans 13 residues. The V gene lost 1 base and the J gene lost 4 bases, with 5 bases spanning the gap. The CDR3 loop reads CASSPQTYNEQFF. Here the CDR3 DNA reads TGTGCCAGCTCACCACAGACTTACAATGAGCAGTTCTTC. Using reference TRBV18 and TRBJ2-1 for the parts outside the CDR3, the full variable domain is NAGVMQNPRHLVRRRGQEARLRCSPMKGHSHVYWYRQLPEEGLKFMVYLQKENIIDESGMPKERFSAEFPKEGPSILRIQQVVRGDSAAYFCASSPQTYNEQFFGPGTRLTVL.

V and J are TRBV28 and TRBJ1-5, with 7 bases aligning to TRBD1. The germline gives CDR1 MDHEN, CDR2 SYDVKM. CDR3 length: 16 amino acids. The V and J ends lost 5 bases and 6 bases, in that order; junction bases with no gene match: 13. The CDR3 loop is CASSLQTGRIIQPQHF. CDR3 nucleotide sequence: TGTGCCAGCAGTCTCCAGACAGGGAGAATCATTCAGCCCCAGCATTTT.